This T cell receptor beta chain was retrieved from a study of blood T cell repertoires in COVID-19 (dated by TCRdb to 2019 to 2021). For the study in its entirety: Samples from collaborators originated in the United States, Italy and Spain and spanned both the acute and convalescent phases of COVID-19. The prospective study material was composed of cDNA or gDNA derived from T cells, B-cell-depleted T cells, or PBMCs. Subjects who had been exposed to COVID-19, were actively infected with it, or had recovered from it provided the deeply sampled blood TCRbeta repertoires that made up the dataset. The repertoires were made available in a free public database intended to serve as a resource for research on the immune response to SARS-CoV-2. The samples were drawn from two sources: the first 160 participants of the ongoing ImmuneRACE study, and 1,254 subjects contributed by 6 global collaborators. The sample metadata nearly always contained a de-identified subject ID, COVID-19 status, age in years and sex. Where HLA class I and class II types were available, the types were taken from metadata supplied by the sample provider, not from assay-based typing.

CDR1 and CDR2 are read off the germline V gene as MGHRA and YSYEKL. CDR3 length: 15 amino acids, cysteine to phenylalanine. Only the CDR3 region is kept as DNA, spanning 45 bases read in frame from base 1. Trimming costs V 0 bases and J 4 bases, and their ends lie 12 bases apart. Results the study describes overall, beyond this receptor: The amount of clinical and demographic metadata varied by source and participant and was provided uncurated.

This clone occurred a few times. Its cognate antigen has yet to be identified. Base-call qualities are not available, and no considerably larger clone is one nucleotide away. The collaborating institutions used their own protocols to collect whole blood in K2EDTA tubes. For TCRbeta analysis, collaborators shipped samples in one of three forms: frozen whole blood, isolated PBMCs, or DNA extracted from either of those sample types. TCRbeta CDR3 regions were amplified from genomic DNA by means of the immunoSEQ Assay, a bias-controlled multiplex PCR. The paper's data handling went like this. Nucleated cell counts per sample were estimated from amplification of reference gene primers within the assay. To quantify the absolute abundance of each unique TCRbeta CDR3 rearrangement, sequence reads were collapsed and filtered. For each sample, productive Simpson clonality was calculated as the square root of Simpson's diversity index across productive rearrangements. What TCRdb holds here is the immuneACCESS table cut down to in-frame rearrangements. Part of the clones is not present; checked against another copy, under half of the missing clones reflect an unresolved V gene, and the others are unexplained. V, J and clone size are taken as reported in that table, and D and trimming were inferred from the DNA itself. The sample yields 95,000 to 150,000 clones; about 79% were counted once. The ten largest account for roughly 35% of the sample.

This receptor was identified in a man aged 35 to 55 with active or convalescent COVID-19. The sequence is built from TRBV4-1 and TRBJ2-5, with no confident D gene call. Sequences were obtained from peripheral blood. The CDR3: CASSQDTVRRETQYF. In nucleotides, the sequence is TGCGCCAGCAGCCAAGATACCGTTAGAAGAGAGACCCAGTACTTC.